These 5 T cell receptor beta chains share one sample of origin, sequenced in a study of blood T cells in healthy people across ages. The second PCR ran about 6 to 12 cycles with a sample-barcoded 5' primer and J-beta primers. TCRdb re-analysed the 5' RACE reads in MiXCR, keeping a single row per CDR3 protein. This table holds hundreds of thousands of distinct CDR3 sequences, under 30% found once. The sample taken for sequencing was blood. The receptors derive from an elderly woman in good health.

The table lists this clonotype with many counts. The rearrangement uses TRBV5-5 and TRBJ2-4; D assignment may be TRBD1 or TRBD2 (5 bases each). Trimming left V 0 bases short and J 0 bases short, with 13 bases between. The CDR3 extends over 17 amino acids. Germline V gives CDR1 SGHKS, CDR2 YYEKEE (reference sequence). CDR3 amino acids: CASSLGQGEVAKNIQYF. The CDR3 DNA is TGTGCCAGCAGCTTGGGTCAGGGAGAAGTAGCCAAAAACATTCAGTACTTC.

The CDR3 is CASSGVTGVDTEAFF. CDR3 DNA: TGTGCCAGCAGCGGCGTGACAGGGGTCGACACTGAAGCTTTCTTT. The chain combines TRBV28 with TRBJ1-1; 8 bases fit TRBD1. J was trimmed by 3 bases and V by 6 bases; bases with no gene match: 9. CDR3 length equals 15 residues. Germline CDR1 reads MDHEN; CDR2 reads SYDVKM.

This clonotype has ten or more counts. The chain links TRBV12-3 or TRBV12-4 to TRBJ2-1, with D uncertain. The ends were cut back, 4 bases at V and 9 bases at J, with 13 bases in the middle. This CDR3 has 13 amino acids. The CDR3 DNA is TGTGCCAGCAGTTCAAGGGTGCAAGGTGAGCAGTTCTTC. It codes for CASSSRVQGEQFF.

The rearrangement joins TRBV19 to TRBJ2-3; D is perhaps TRBD1 (6 bases). The V end was cut by 3 bases, the J end by 5 bases, with 15 bases between. Germline lookup yields CDR1 LNHDA and CDR2 SQIVND (reference sequence). The CDR3 is 15 amino acids. Here the CDR3 DNA reads TGTGCCAGTAGTATTGAGACAGGATTACGAGATACGCAGTATTTT. It yields the protein CASSIETGLRDTQYF.

Notes on this clonotype: A much larger clone is a single base away; this may be a read error. V usage is TRBV7-9 and J usage is TRBJ2-1, with D perhaps matching TRBD1 (6 bases). Germline CDR1 SEHNR, CDR2 FQNEAQ (reference sequence). CDR3 length equals 13 residues. The CDR3 region has the DNA TGTTCCAGCAAGGGAGCAGGGGACAATGAGCAGTTCTTC. Its protein is CSSKGAGDNEQFF. The complete variable domain, with remaining parts taken from reference TRBV7-9 and TRBJ2-1, reads DTGVSQNPRHKITKRGQNVTFRCDPISEHNRLYWYRQTLGQGPEFLTYFQNEAQLEKSRLLSDRFSAERPKGSFSTLEIQRTEQGDSAMYLCSSKGAGDNEQFFGPGTRLTVL.